This T cell receptor (beta chain) is from a study of Graves' ophthalmopathy and Graves' hyperthyroidism. For the study at large: Peripheral blood was gathered at first diagnosis, ahead of any treatment whatsoever.

Remarks on this clonotype: What it binds is unknown. Since the CDR3 does not end with the conserved phenylalanine or tryptophan, this likely comes from a read error.

From germline, CDR1 is SEHNR and CDR2 FQNEAQ (reference sequence). This CDR3 has 15 residues. Researchers took RNA transcripts and amplified TCR beta CDR3 regions from them. RT-PCR with HTBI primers came first, then second-round multiplex PCR. In TCRdb, the multiplex PCR reads were re-called with MiXCR into one record per CDR3 protein. The sample holds 40,000 to 50,000 distinct CDR3 sequences; 52% are singletons and the top ten take more than 15%. The study's findings and limits: The 13-signature model separated ophthalmopathy from stable hyperthyroidism at 85% to 90% sensitivity and around 77% specificity.

This TCR was sampled from an adult man with Graves' ophthalmopathy. Sample: peripheral blood. V gene TRBV7-9 combines with J gene TRBJ2-3; D remains ambiguous. The CDR3 spells CASSSMAGVADTQYS. The CDR3 DNA is TGCGCCAGCAGCTCCATGGCAGGAGTTGCAGATACGCAGTATTCT.